One and the same sample provided the 5 T cell receptor beta chains below, sequenced in a study of cytomegalovirus exposure and HLA in healthy donors. Profiling relied on immunoSEQ multiplex PCR, and the TCRdb table lists in-frame clones only, not all of them. Here the sample spans about 100,000 clones, around 95% being singletons. The specimen was PBMCs. The receptor set was obtained from a young woman in good health and CMV-seronegative.

This chain uses TRBV5-1 with TRBJ1-1; the D is unclear. Trimming removed 4 bases at V and 4 bases at J, with 14 bases between. The CDR3 totals 14 residues. Germline values: CDR1 SGHRS, CDR2 YFSETQ. The CDR3 region is CASSDTIRSTEAFF. The CDR3 region has the DNA TGCGCCAGCAGCGATACGATTCGGAGCACTGAAGCTTTCTTT.

The V gene is TRBV25-1, the J gene TRBJ1-2; 9 nucleotides line up with TRBD1. CDR1 is MGHDK and CDR2 is SYGVNS in the germline V gene. V lost 5 bases to trimming and J lost 4 bases; unmatched junction nucleotides: 5. The CDR3 is 14 residues long. The CDR3 nucleotides read TGTGCCAGCAGTCCCCTGACAGGGGGCTATGGCTACACCTTC. Protein sequence: CASSPLTGGYGYTF.

This rearrangement joins TRBV4-3 to TRBJ2-1, with 11 bases matching TRBD2. V dropped 0 bases and J dropped 6; count of bases not matched to a gene: 7. Germline V lookup: CDR1 LGHNA, CDR2 YSLEER. The CDR3 has 17 residues. CDR3 amino acids: CASSQEGVAGGFNEQFF. CDR3 DNA sequence: TGCGCCAGCAGCCAAGAGGGGGTAGCGGGGGGGTTCAATGAGCAGTTCTTC.

This chain joins TRBV6-5 and TRBJ2-7, with TRBD1 as a possible D gene (5 bases). The V and J ends lost 7 bases and 4 bases respectively, with 20 bases between them. There are 15 residues in the CDR3. Per germline, CDR1 MNHEY and CDR2 SVGAGI. The CDR3: CASTPNRGLGYEQYF. CDR3 nucleotides: TGTGCCAGCACGCCTAATAGGGGTTTAGGGTACGAGCAGTACTTC.

In DNA form, the CDR3 reads TGTGCCAGCAGCCCCCTGGGCAGGGTTCAAGAGACCCAGTACTTC. As protein: CASSPLGRVQETQYF. V gene TRBV11-2 combines with J gene TRBJ2-5, with D perhaps TRBD1 (5 bases). The CDR3 consists of 15 residues. V gave up 5 bases and J gave up 2 bases, with 15 bases separating them. The germline gives CDR1 SGHAT, CDR2 FQNNGV.